This paragraph reports one T cell receptor beta chain. What it recognizes is unknown. This entry is derived from a study of graft-versus-host responses after intestinal transplantation. J was trimmed by 9 bases and V by 6 bases; bases with no gene match: 5. From germline, CDR1 is SNHLY and CDR2 FYNNEI. The CDR3 is made up of 15 amino acids. Some clones are missing from TCRdb's copy, which holds only in-frame ones; the method was immunoSEQ multiplex PCR. The profile shows around 120,000 clones, roughly 95% of them singletons. The J gene is TRBJ2-4, the V gene TRBV2; 16 positions match TRBD2. This receptor was taken from a human donor who received an intestinal transplant. Specimen: unstimulated CD8+ T cells sorted from spleen or lymph node cells, collected before intestinal transplant. The CDR3 bases are TGTGCCAGCAGCGGAGGGACTAGCGGGAGGGCCATTCAGTACTTC. Protein sequence: CASSGGTSGRAIQYF. Based on the CDR3 plus reference TRBV2 and TRBJ2-4, the full variable domain is EPEVTQTPSHQVTQMGQEVILRCVPISNHLYFYWYRQILGQKVEFLVSFYNNEISEKSEIFDDQFSVERPDGSNFTLKIRSTKLEDSAMYFCASSGGTSGRAIQYFGAGTRLSVL.